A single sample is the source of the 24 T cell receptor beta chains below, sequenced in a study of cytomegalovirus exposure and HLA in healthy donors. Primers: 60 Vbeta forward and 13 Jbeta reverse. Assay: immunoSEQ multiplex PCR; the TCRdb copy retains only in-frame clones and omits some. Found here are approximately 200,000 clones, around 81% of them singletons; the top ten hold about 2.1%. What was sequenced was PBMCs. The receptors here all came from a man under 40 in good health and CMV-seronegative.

The chain's CDR3 is CASSPPGTGKIGNTIYF. The DNA for the CDR3 is TGTGCCAGCAGTCCTCCCGGGACAGGGAAGATTGGAAACACCATATATTTT. This rearrangement joins TRBV28 to TRBJ1-3; 9 positions match TRBD1. CDR1 is MDHEN and CDR2 is SYDVKM in the germline V gene. The CDR3 consists of 17 residues. Germline trimming cut 5 bases from V and 3 bases from J; bases unmatched to any gene: 11.

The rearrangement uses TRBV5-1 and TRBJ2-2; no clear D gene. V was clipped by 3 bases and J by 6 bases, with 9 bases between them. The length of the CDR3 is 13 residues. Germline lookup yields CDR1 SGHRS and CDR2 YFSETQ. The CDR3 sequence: CASSSLGSGELFF. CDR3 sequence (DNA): TGCGCCAGCAGCTCCCTCGGGTCCGGGGAGCTGTTTTTT.

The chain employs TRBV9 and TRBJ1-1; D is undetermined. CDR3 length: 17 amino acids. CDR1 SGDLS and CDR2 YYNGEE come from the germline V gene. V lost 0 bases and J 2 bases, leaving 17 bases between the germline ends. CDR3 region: CASSVDEESALNTEAFF. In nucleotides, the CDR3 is TGTGCCAGCAGCGTAGACGAGGAAAGTGCGCTAAACACTGAAGCTTTCTTT.

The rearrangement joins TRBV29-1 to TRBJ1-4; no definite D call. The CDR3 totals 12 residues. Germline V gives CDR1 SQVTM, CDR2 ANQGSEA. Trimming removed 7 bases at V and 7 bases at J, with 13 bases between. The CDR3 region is CSGGAVGEKLFF. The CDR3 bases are TGCAGCGGGGGAGCTGTTGGTGAAAAACTGTTTTTT.

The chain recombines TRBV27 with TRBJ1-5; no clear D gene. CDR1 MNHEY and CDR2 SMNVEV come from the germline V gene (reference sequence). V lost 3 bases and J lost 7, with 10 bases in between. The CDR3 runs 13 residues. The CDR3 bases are TGTGCCAGCAGTTTCATGGGAGGGCAGCCCCAGCATTTT. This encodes CASSFMGGQPQHF.

The CDR3 sequence is CASSPETGFGEKLFF. CDR3 bases: TGTGCCAGCTCACCAGAGACAGGGTTCGGTGAAAAACTGTTTTTT. The chain is built from TRBV18 and TRBJ1-4; 7 nucleotides agree with TRBD1. The J segment lost 7 bases and the V segment lost 2 bases, leaving 7 bases of the junction unmatched. Germline V lookup: CDR1 KGHSH, CDR2 LQKENI. The CDR3 loop spans 15 amino acids.

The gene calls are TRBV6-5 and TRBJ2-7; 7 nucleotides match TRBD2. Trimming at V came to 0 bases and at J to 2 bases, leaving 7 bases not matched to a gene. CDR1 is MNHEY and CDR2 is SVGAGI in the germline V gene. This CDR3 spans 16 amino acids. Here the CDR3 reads CASSYSRASGTYEQYF. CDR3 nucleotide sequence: TGTGCCAGCAGTTACTCGCGTGCTAGCGGAACCTACGAGCAGTACTTC.

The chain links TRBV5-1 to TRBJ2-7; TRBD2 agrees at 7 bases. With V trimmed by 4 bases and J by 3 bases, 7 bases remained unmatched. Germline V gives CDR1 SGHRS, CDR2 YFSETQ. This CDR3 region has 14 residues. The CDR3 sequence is CASSPGGTHYEQYF. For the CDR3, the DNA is TGCGCCAGCAGCCCGGGGGGTACGCACTACGAGCAGTACTTC.

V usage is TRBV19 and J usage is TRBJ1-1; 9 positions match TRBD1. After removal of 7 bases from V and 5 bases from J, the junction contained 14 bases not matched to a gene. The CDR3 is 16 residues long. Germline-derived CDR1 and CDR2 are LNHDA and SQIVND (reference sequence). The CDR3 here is CASTLVDRGIWTEAFF. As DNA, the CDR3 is TGTGCCAGTACCCTCGTTGACAGGGGGATTTGGACTGAAGCTTTCTTT.

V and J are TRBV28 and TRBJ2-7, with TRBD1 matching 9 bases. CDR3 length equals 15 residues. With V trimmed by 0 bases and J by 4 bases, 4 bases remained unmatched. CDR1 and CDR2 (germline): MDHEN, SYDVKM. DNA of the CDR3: TGTGCCAGCAGTTTATGGGGGACAGGGCTTTACGAGCAGTACTTC. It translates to CASSLWGTGLYEQYF.

The CDR3 reads CAIGQDGNTEAFF. The CDR3 DNA sequence: TGTGCCATCGGACAGGACGGGAACACTGAAGCTTTCTTT. The chain is built from TRBV10-3 and TRBJ1-1; 7 nucleotides agree with TRBD1. Per the germline V gene, CDR1 is ENHRY and CDR2 is SYGVKD. J was trimmed by 1 base and V by 8 bases; bases with no gene match: 4. The CDR3 runs to 13 residues.

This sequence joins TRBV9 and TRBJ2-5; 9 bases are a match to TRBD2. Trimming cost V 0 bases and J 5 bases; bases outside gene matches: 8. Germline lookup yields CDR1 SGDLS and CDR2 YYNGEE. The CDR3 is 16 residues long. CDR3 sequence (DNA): TGTGCCAGCAGCGTAGGCCCTAGCGGGATGGGGGAGACCCAGTACTTC. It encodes CASSVGPSGMGETQYF.

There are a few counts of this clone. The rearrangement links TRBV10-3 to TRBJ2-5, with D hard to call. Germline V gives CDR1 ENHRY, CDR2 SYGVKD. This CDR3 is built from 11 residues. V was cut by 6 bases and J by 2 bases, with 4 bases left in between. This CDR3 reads CAISKQETQYF. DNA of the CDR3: TGTGCCATCAGCAAACAAGAGACCCAGTACTTC.

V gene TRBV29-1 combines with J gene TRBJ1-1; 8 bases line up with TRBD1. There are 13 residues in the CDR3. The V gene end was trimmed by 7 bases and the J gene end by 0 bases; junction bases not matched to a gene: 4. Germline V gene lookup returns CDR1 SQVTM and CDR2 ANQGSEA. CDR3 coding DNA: TGCAGCGCAGGACAGGGATTGAACACTGAAGCTTTCTTT. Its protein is CSAGQGLNTEAFF.

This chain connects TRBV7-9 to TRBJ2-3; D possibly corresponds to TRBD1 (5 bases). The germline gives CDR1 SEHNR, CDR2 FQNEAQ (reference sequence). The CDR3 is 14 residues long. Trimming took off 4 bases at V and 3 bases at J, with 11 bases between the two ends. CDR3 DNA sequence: TGTGCCAGCAGCTCTACAGGACCAACAGATACGCAGTATTTT. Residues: CASSSTGPTDTQYF. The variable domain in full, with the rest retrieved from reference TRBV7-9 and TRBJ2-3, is DTGVSQNPRHKITKRGQNVTFRCDPISEHNRLYWYRQTLGQGPEFLTYFQNEAQLEKSRLLSDRFSAERPKGSFSTLEIQRTEQGDSAMYLCASSSTGPTDTQYFGPGTRLTVL.

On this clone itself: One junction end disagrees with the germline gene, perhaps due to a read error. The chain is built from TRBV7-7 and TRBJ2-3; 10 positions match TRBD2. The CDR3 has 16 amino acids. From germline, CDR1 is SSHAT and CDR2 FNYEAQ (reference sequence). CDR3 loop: CASSLKAGGFTDTQYF. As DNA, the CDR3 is TGTGCTAGCAGCTTAAAAGCGGGAGGGTTCACAGATACGCAGTATTTT.

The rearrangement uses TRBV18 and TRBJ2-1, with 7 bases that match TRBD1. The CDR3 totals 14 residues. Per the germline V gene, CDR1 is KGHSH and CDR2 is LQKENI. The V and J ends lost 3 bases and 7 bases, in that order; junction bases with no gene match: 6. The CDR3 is CASSPATGLNEQFF. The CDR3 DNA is TGTGCCAGCTCACCCGCGACAGGGTTGAATGAGCAGTTCTTC. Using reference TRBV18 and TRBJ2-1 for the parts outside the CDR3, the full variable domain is NAGVMQNPRHLVRRRGQEARLRCSPMKGHSHVYWYRQLPEEGLKFMVYLQKENIIDESGMPKERFSAEFPKEGPSILRIQQVVRGDSAAYFCASSPATGLNEQFFGPGTRLTVL.

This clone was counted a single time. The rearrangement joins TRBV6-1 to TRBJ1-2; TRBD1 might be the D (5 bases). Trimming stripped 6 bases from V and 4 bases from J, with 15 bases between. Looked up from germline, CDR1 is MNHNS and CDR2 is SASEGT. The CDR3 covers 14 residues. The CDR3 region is CASSPAGGPYGYTF. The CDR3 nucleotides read TGTGCCAGCAGCCCAGCGGGGGGACCCTATGGCTACACCTTC.

Here the CDR3 reads CASRPGTGLSPLTDTQYF. CDR3 in DNA: TGTGCCAGTAGGCCTGGGACAGGCCTCTCCCCCTTGACAGATACGCAGTATTTT. This rearrangement joins TRBV19 to TRBJ2-3, with 8 bases fitting TRBD1. With 6 bases clipped from V and 3 bases from J, the junction kept 17 bases outside the gene matches. CDR1 and CDR2 (germline): LNHDA, SQIVND (reference sequence). CDR3 size: 18 residues.

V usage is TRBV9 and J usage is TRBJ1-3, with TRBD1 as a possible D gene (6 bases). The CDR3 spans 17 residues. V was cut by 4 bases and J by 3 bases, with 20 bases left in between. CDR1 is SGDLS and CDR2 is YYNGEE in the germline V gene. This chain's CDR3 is CASSRPRGGNSGNTIYF. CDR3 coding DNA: TGTGCCAGCAGCCGACCCAGGGGTGGAAATAGTGGAAACACCATATATTTT.

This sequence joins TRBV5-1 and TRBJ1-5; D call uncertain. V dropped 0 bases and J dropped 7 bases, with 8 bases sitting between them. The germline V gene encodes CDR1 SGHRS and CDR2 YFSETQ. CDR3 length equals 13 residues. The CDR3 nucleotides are TGCGCCAGCAGCTTGGCCCCGGGACAGCCCCAGCATTTT. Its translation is CASSLAPGQPQHF. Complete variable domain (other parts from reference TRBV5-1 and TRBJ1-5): KAGVTQTPRYLIKTRGQQVTLSCSPISGHRSVSWYQQTPGQGLQFLFEYFSETQRNKGNFPGRFSGRQFSNSRSEMNVSTLELGDSALYLCASSLAPGQPQHFGDGTRLSIL.

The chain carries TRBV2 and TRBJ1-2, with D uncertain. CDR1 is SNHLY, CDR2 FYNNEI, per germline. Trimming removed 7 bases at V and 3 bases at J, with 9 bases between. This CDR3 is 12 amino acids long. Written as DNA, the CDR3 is TGTGCCAGCACCGAGTATGACTATGGCTACACCTTC. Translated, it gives CASTEYDYGYTF.

The CDR3 protein is CASSRTGNYGYTF. Written as DNA, the CDR3 is TGTGCCAGCAGTAGGACAGGGAACTATGGCTACACCTTC. This sequence joins TRBV27 and TRBJ1-2, with TRBD1 matching 8 bases. The CDR3 spans 13 residues. J lost 2 bases, V lost 5 bases, and 1 base had no gene match. In germline, CDR1 is MNHEY, CDR2 SMNVEV (reference sequence).

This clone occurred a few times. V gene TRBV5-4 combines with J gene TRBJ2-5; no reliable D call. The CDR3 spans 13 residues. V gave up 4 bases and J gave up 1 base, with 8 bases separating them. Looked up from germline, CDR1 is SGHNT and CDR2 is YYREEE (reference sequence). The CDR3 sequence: CASSQNSQETQYF. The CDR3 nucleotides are TGTGCCAGCAGCCAGAACAGCCAAGAGACCCAGTACTTC.